This T cell receptor (beta chain) was identified during a study of T cells in Graves' hyperthyroidism and ophthalmopathy. Study-wide background: Blood from the periphery was taken at initial diagnosis, before any treatment.

Orbital computed tomography, thyroid ultrasound, serum thyroxine and TRAb, and clinical symptoms together informed the diagnoses. As for this clonotype: The antigen is not known.

Study-level findings and limits: Blood shared most expanded thyroid clonotypes above 0.001.

Amplification yielded TCR beta CDR3 regions, with RNA transcripts as the source. HTBI primers were employed in a first-round RT-PCR of the TCR CDR3. TCRdb reprocessed the multiplex PCR reads with MiXCR, giving one entry per CDR3 protein. Of over 350,000 distinct CDR3 sequences listed, roughly an eighth are singletons. This clonotype originated in a man aged 45-65 years with Graves' ophthalmopathy. Sequencing was carried out using blood.

The CDR3 here is CASREGVAEAFF. In DNA, the CDR3 is TGTGCCAGCAGGGAGGGGGTCGCTGAAGCTTTCTTT. This chain uses TRBV27 with TRBJ1-1; perhaps TRBD1 as D (6 bases). CDR3 length: 12 amino acids. Trimming removed 6 bases at V and 6 bases at J, with 11 bases between. In germline, CDR1 is MNHEY, CDR2 SMNVEV (reference sequence).